The entry that follows covers one T cell receptor (beta chain) sequence. This entry is derived from a study of blood T cell repertoires in COVID-19. The repertoire was sequenced with immunoSEQ multiplex PCR; TCRdb's copy has only in-frame clones and lacks some. The sample consists of roughly 76,000 clones, 75% to 90% of them appearing once. The germline V gene encodes CDR1 LNHDA and CDR2 SQIVND (reference sequence). CDR3 size: 15 residues. V lost 3 bases and J lost 7; bases outside the gene matches: 7. Specimen: peripheral blood. This clonotype was sampled from a man aged 65-85 years with active or convalescent COVID-19. This chain connects TRBV19 to TRBJ2-1, with TRBD2 identical over 9 bases. CDR3 in DNA: TGTGCCAGTAGTATTAGAGGGCTAGCGGGGAATGAGCAGTTCTTC. Translation: CASSIRGLAGNEQFF.